The clone carrying this T cell receptor beta chain ranks as medium-sized. No antigen is known for it. These data originate in a study of OX40 agonist ivuxolimab in advanced cancers. Study-wide results and limits: Relative to CD4+, CD8+ T cells held more expanded clones on average. Some of the lowest clonal expansion was seen in partial responders at 0.1-3.0 mg/kg.

Method: immunoSEQ multiplex PCR; TCRdb's copy keeps in-frame clones and lacks some. The profile covers about 69,000 clones, with about three quarters appearing a single time and approximately 2.3% taken by the ten largest. The CDR3 sequence is 15 residues long. V was trimmed by 5 bases and J by 7 bases, leaving 18 bases between them. From germline, CDR1 is SGHRS and CDR2 YFSETQ. The sample consisted of CD4+ or CD8+ T cells sorted from blood, taken in a trial of the OX40 agonist ivuxolimab. The J gene is TRBJ1-4, the V gene TRBV5-1; D may be TRBD1 (5 bases). The receptor was isolated from an adult with an advanced solid tumor such as melanoma, head and neck, liver or kidney cancer. This CDR3 reads CASSSDSSAGEKLFF. The DNA for the CDR3 is TGCGCCAGCAGTAGCGACAGCTCGGCGGGTGAAAAACTGTTTTTT.